A single sample gave rise to the 27 T cell receptor beta chains below, sequenced in a study of T cells expressing NK-cell markers. Reanalyzing the 5' RACE reads, TCRdb keeps one entry per CDR3 protein, without DNA. This repertoire includes roughly 430,000 distinct CDR3 sequences. Sequencing was done on a sample of blood T cells: a sorted CD56 or NKG2C T cell subset, CD4+ or CD8+ T cells, or bulk PBMC T cells (not recorded which). The receptors derive from a woman between 18 and 75 years old in good health.

The rearrangement links TRBV7-3 to TRBJ2-3; TCRdb designates TRBD2, a call that cannot be tested without DNA. Per germline, CDR1 SGHTA and CDR2 FQGTGA. The CDR3 is 13 residues long. The CDR3 protein is CASSRDYSDTQYF.

The rearrangement links TRBV29-1 to TRBJ2-2; TCRdb calls TRBD2, which cannot be checked without DNA. Germline CDR1 and CDR2: SQVTM and ANQGSEA. The CDR3 length is 14 residues. The CDR3 loop reads CSGRTSANTGELFF.

The V gene is TRBV5-6, the J gene TRBJ1-1; TCRdb picks TRBD1, but there is no DNA to check that call. Germline V gene data show CDR1 as SGHDT and CDR2 as YYEEEE. CDR3 length: 14 amino acids. Here the CDR3 reads CASSFLFGGTEAFF. Drawing the rest from reference TRBV5-6 and TRBJ1-1, the complete variable domain is DAGVTQSPTHLIKTRGQQVTLRCSPKSGHDTVSWYQQALGQGPQFIFQYYEEEERQRGNFPDRFSGHQFPNYSSELNVNALLLGDSALYLCASSFLFGGTEAFFGQGTRLTVV.

The chain carries TRBV12-3 or TRBV12-4 and TRBJ1-1; TCRdb designates TRBD1, a call that cannot be tested without DNA. The CDR3 is made up of 14 amino acids. This CDR3 is CASAVRGMNTEAFF.

This rearrangement joins TRBV20-1 to TRBJ1-5. The CDR3 is 13 amino acids. Germline V CDR1 and CDR2: DFQATT, SNEGSKA (reference sequence). CDR3 loop: CSARSTARQPQHF.

This chain uses TRBV28 with TRBJ1-2; checking the TCRdb D call of TRBD1 is not possible without DNA. The CDR3 runs to 14 residues. Germline V gene lookup returns CDR1 MDHEN and CDR2 SYDVKM. The CDR3 loop is CASSPRTPGYGYTF.

The chain employs TRBV5-1 and TRBJ2-3. Germline V gene data show CDR1 as SGHRS and CDR2 as YFSETQ. The CDR3 spans 16 residues. The CDR3 sequence: CASSLRSGASTDTQYF.

V usage is TRBV20-1 and J usage is TRBJ1-6; TCRdb calls TRBD1, which cannot be checked without DNA. The V gene's germline CDR1 is DFQATT and CDR2 SNEGSKA (reference sequence). The CDR3 totals 13 residues. CDR3: CSAILQWGSPLHF.

This chain links TRBV7-2 with TRBJ1-5; TCRdb designates TRBD1, a call that cannot be tested without DNA. CDR3 length: 13 amino acids. Germline values: CDR1 SGHTA, CDR2 FQGNSA. This CDR3 is CASSLTASGPQHF.

The chain combines TRBV9 with TRBJ2-3. CDR1 is SGDLS, CDR2 YYNGEE, per germline. The CDR3 consists of 14 residues. This CDR3 reads CASSARPTADTQYF.

The chain combines TRBV12-3 or TRBV12-4 with TRBJ1-1; TCRdb proposes TRBD1, but this gene call is untestable without DNA. This CDR3 region has 13 residues. CDR3 in amino acids: CASSPRRGDEAFF.

V and J are TRBV29-1 and TRBJ2-1; the D gene TCRdb calls, TRBD1, cannot be checked with no DNA. The germline V gene encodes CDR1 SQVTM and CDR2 ANQGSEA. CDR3 size: 14 residues. The CDR3 region is CSVLGGGGSDEQFF.

The chain carries TRBV6-1 and TRBJ1-2; the TCRdb call, TRBD1, lacks DNA for checking. The V gene's germline CDR1 is MNHNS and CDR2 SASEGT. The CDR3 spans 17 residues. CDR3 loop: CASTYPTTSFPGYGYTF.

The chain has TRBV4-1 and TRBJ2-1. Looked up from germline, CDR1 is MGHRA and CDR2 is YSYEKL. The CDR3 has 15 amino acids. The CDR3 is CASSRIGRPADEQFF.

The chain uses TRBV19 and TRBJ2-1; TCRdb lists TRBD2, though no DNA is available to test this call. The CDR3 extends over 16 amino acids. Germline V CDR1 and CDR2: LNHDA, SQIVND (reference sequence). This CDR3 reads CASSPRPAGIGYEQFF.

The chain carries TRBV4-3 and TRBJ2-1; the D call of TRBD1 rests on TCRdb alone, since no DNA is present to check it. The CDR3 totals 15 residues. CDR1 is LGHNA, CDR2 YSLEER, per germline. The CDR3 sequence is CASSQGQKSYNEQFF.

The V and J genes are TRBV9 and TRBJ2-1. This CDR3 is built from 17 residues. Germline CDR1 is SGDLS and CDR2 is YYNGEE. This CDR3 reads CASSVDYRRATYNEQFF.

The genes are TRBV5-1 and TRBJ2-1; TCRdb gives TRBD2 as the D gene, but with no DNA this cannot be confirmed. The CDR3 extends over 15 amino acids. Germline loops: CDR1 SGHRS, CDR2 YFSETQ. The CDR3 loop reads CASRPGLAGVREQFF.

The V gene is TRBV6-2 or TRBV6-3, the J gene TRBJ2-1; TCRdb's assignment of TRBD2 cannot be checked, as there is no DNA. Germline lookup yields CDR1 MNHEY and CDR2 SVGEGT. CDR3 length: 16 amino acids. The CDR3 loop reads CASSSLSGPGYNEQFF.

This chain joins TRBV12-3 or TRBV12-4 and TRBJ2-3; TCRdb's D call, TRBD1, is unchecked because there is no DNA. The CDR3 covers 18 residues. The CDR3 is CASSHTRWGGPSTDTQYF.

The chain combines TRBV29-1 with TRBJ2-7; lacking DNA, the TRBD1 call made by TCRdb goes unchecked. In germline, CDR1 is SQVTM, CDR2 ANQGSEA. The CDR3 has 13 amino acids. The CDR3 sequence: CSVEGQGTYEQYF.

This chain uses TRBV12-3 or TRBV12-4 with TRBJ1-4; TCRdb picks TRBD1, but there is no DNA to check that call. The length of the CDR3 is 17 residues. CDR3 in amino acids: CASSLVLPVGRGEKLFF.

The rearrangement uses TRBV29-1 and TRBJ2-1; TCRdb's D gene call, TRBD1, goes unchecked for lack of DNA. From germline, CDR1 is SQVTM and CDR2 ANQGSEA. There are 15 residues in the CDR3. CDR3 residues: CSVEVGRGLGDEQFF.

V gene TRBV4-3 combines with J gene TRBJ2-3; the TRBD1 assignment by TCRdb is unverifiable without DNA. This CDR3 is built from 15 residues. Germline CDR1 is LGHNA and CDR2 is YSLEER. The CDR3 reads CASSQDWGPPDTQYF.

This sequence joins TRBV11-2 and TRBJ2-2. This CDR3 comprises 13 residues. CDR1 SGHAT and CDR2 FQNNGV come from the germline V gene. The CDR3: CASSPTATGELFF.

This rearrangement joins TRBV19 to TRBJ1-1. CDR1 is LNHDA, CDR2 SQIVND, per germline (reference sequence). This CDR3 contains 13 residues. The chain's CDR3 is CASSVMTNTEAFF.

The chain recombines TRBV20-1 with TRBJ2-1; TCRdb calls TRBD2, which cannot be checked without DNA. Germline loops: CDR1 DFQATT, CDR2 SNEGSKA (reference sequence). The CDR3 length is 13 residues. The CDR3 here is CSAKGTVYNEQFF.